The 13 T cell receptor beta chains below all came from one sample that was sequenced in a study of vaccination effects on CD4 cells after COVID-19. The table came from immunoSEQ multiplex PCR; TCRdb's copy has only in-frame clones and leaves some out. Here the sample spans roughly 27,000 clones, 77% being singletons. Antigen-specific CD4+ T cells were expanded with viral peptide pools in the ViraFEST assay before sequencing. A roughly ten-day culture period preceded the isolation of CD4+ T cells. Confirmation by PCR established that the person had SARS-CoV-2 infection between March and December 2020. The antigens these receptors bind are not known. The sample here was CD4+ T cells from PBMCs cultured with HCoV-NL63 spike peptides, taken before COVID-19 vaccination. The receptors here all came from a human donor who had a prior SARS-CoV-2 infection.

The rearrangement uses TRBV18 and TRBJ2-3; D is ambiguous. This CDR3 has 11 amino acids. Germline values: CDR1 KGHSH, CDR2 LQKENI. V lost 8 bases and J lost 0, with 3 bases in between. In DNA, the CDR3 is TGTGCCAGCCTTAGCACAGATACGCAGTATTTT. Translated, it gives CASLSTDTQYF.

This clone has only one observation. This rearrangement joins TRBV2 to TRBJ2-1, with D maybe TRBD2 (6 bases). Germline values: CDR1 SNHLY, CDR2 FYNNEI. V shed 4 bases and J shed 1 base, with 11 bases lying between them. The CDR3 is made up of 15 amino acids. CDR3 DNA sequence: TGTGCCAGCAGTGTCGGGGCGGGGTCCTACAATGAGCAGTTCTTC. Translated: CASSVGAGSYNEQFF.

The genes are TRBV6-5 and TRBJ1-5; the D gene is possibly TRBD1 (5 bases). V was cut by 7 bases and J by 6 bases, with 10 bases left in between. CDR1 MNHEY and CDR2 SVGAGI come from the germline V gene. This CDR3 region has 12 residues. The CDR3 region is CASKSGLQPQHF. CDR3 nucleotide sequence: TGTGCCAGCAAATCAGGGCTTCAGCCCCAGCATTTT.

This rearrangement joins TRBV28 to TRBJ2-1; 9 nucleotides agree with TRBD1. V gave up 6 bases and J gave up 5 bases; unmatched junction bases: 2. Germline CDR1 MDHEN, CDR2 SYDVKM. The CDR3 is 13 residues long. CDR3 nucleotide sequence: TGTGCCAGCAGGCGACAGGGGGACAATGAGCAGTTCTTC. The encoded protein is CASRRQGDNEQFF.

This chain joins TRBV6-6 and TRBJ2-7; 9 bases match TRBD2. CDR3 length: 15 residues. CDR1 MNHNY and CDR2 SVGAGI come from the germline V gene (reference sequence). J lost 2 bases, V lost 5 bases, and 7 bases had no gene match. The CDR3 is CASSSLAGPAYEQYF. CDR3 nucleotide sequence: TGTGCCAGCAGTAGTCTAGCGGGACCCGCCTACGAGCAGTACTTC.

This clone came up once. The genes are TRBV16 and TRBJ2-5; D is possibly TRBD1 or TRBD2 (6 bases each). Trimming took 5 bases from V and 0 from J, leaving 10 bases between them. Germline CDR1 KGHSY, CDR2 FQNENV. The CDR3 is made up of 14 amino acids. The CDR3 DNA is TGTGCCAGCAGCAGGGGGGTACACCAAGAGACCCAGTACTTC. Its protein is CASSRGVHQETQYF.

The table lists this clone with a few counts. J is TRBJ1-5 and V is TRBV9; D is unresolved. V was shortened by 2 bases and J by 8 bases, with 11 bases between the two germline ends. Germline-derived CDR1 and CDR2 are SGDLS and YYNGEE. The CDR3 length is 13 residues. Here the CDR3 reads CASSVNTGEPQHF. CDR3 sequence (DNA): TGTGCCAGCAGCGTGAATACTGGAGAGCCCCAGCATTTT.

This clone was observed a handful of times. This rearrangement joins TRBV2 to TRBJ1-4; D gene unclear. Germline-derived CDR1 and CDR2 are SNHLY and FYNNEI. This CDR3 is 12 amino acids long. Deletions cut 3 bases from V and 8 bases from J, with 7 bases between. The CDR3 coding sequence is TGTGCCAGCAGTGAGATTATGGAAAAACTGTTTTTT. Protein sequence: CASSEIMEKLFF. Filled out from reference TRBV2 and TRBJ1-4, the complete variable domain reads EPEVTQTPSHQVTQMGQEVILRCVPISNHLYFYWYRQILGQKVEFLVSFYNNEISEKSEIFDDQFSVERPDGSNFTLKIRSTKLEDSAMYFCASSEIMEKLFFGSGTQLSVL.

This clone has only one observation. V is TRBV28 and J is TRBJ2-7; D possibly corresponds to TRBD2 (5 bases). This CDR3 has 16 amino acids. Germline V CDR1 and CDR2: MDHEN, SYDVKM. Trimming pared 2 bases from V and 2 bases from J, leaving 16 bases between. The CDR3: CASSLGGPGLAYEQYF. DNA of the CDR3: TGTGCCAGCAGTTTAGGAGGCCCTGGGCTAGCCTACGAGCAGTACTTC.

The CDR3 spells CASSPPGGVSTGELFF. DNA of the CDR3: TGTGCCAGCTCACCACCGGGAGGGGTTTCGACCGGGGAGCTGTTTTTT. This chain links TRBV18 with TRBJ2-2; 7 bases match TRBD2. This CDR3 has 16 amino acids. Germline V gene lookup returns CDR1 KGHSH and CDR2 LQKENI. After removal of 0 bases from V and 5 bases from J, the junction contained 6 bases not matched to a gene.

This chain links TRBV5-4 with TRBJ2-1; possibly TRBD1 for D (6 bases). The CDR3 consists of 14 residues. The ends were cut back, 2 bases at V and 4 bases at J, with 10 bases in the middle. The germline V gene has CDR1 SGHNT and CDR2 YYREEE (reference sequence). The CDR3 DNA sequence: TGTGCCAGCAGCTTTAGTGGACAGTACAATGAGCAGTTCTTC. Translated, it gives CASSFSGQYNEQFF.

The chain couples TRBV4-2 to TRBJ2-3; tentatively, D is TRBD1 or TRBD2 (5 bases each). The germline V and J ends were trimmed by 2 bases and 4 bases, with 16 bases remaining between them. The CDR3 consists of 16 residues. Germline CDR1 reads LGHNA; CDR2 reads YNFKEQ. The CDR3 DNA reads TGTGCCAGCAGCCAAAATACCGGGGCGGCCGCAGATACGCAGTATTTT. Amino acids: CASSQNTGAAADTQYF.

The chain joins TRBV5-4 to TRBJ2-3; no definite D call. The V gene's germline CDR1 is SGHNT and CDR2 YYREEE (reference sequence). The CDR3 totals 14 residues. The V end was cut by 0 bases, the J end by 2 bases, with 7 bases between. The CDR3 spells CASSLVRTTDTQYF. DNA of the CDR3: TGTGCCAGCAGCTTGGTTCGTACCACAGATACGCAGTATTTT.